This passage covers 31 T cell receptor beta chains from one sample sequenced in a study of T cells after yellow fever vaccination. TCRdb ran MiXCR on the 5' RACE reads and lists one entry per CDR3 protein. The sample includes around 550,000 distinct CDR3 sequences, 15% to 20% of them seen just once. The specimen comprised PBMCs, sampled 15 days after the yellow fever booster vaccination. The source of these receptors is a man younger than 40 who received the YFV17D yellow fever vaccine.

In its sample, this clonotype was seen a few times. J is TRBJ2-1 and V is TRBV5-6, with 11 nucleotides matching TRBD2. The CDR3 has 18 residues. V trimming: 4 bases; J trimming: 0 bases; junction bases outside the gene matches: 9. The germline CDR1 and CDR2 sequences are SGHDT and YYEEEE. The CDR3 sequence: CASSPRVAGGSSYNEQFF. The CDR3 DNA reads as TGTGCCAGCAGCCCACGCGTAGCGGGGGGGAGCTCCTACAATGAGCAGTTCTTC.

The chain uses TRBV12-3 or TRBV12-4 and TRBJ1-4; D gene ambiguous. The CDR3 consists of 16 residues. Between the trimmed V and J ends, which lost 3 bases and 4 bases, there was a span of 15 bases. The CDR3 here is CASSFTPSARNEKLFF. In nucleotides, the CDR3 is TGTGCCAGCAGTTTTACCCCCTCAGCACGTAATGAAAAACTGTTTTTT.

This clonotype appeared a few times. The genes are TRBV5-4 and TRBJ2-5; 8 bases align to TRBD1. The J segment lost 6 bases and the V segment lost 4 bases, leaving 8 bases of the junction unmatched. This CDR3 region has 14 residues. The germline CDR1 and CDR2 sequences are SGHNT and YYREEE (reference sequence). Here the CDR3 reads CASSLPRQGQTQYF. CDR3 DNA: TGTGCCAGCAGCCTCCCGCGACAGGGGCAGACCCAGTACTTC.

V is TRBV27 and J is TRBJ1-4; D uncertain. This CDR3 is built from 15 residues. With 7 bases removed from V and 5 bases from J, the gap between germline ends came to 17 bases. Germline V lookup: CDR1 MNHEY, CDR2 SMNVEV (reference sequence). CDR3 in DNA: TGTGCCAGCATCTCCTTGGCTGGGAACAATGAAAAACTGTTTTTT. It encodes CASISLAGNNEKLFF.

Only a few counts were recorded for this clonotype. V gene TRBV2 combines with J gene TRBJ2-3; no definite D call. Germline V gives CDR1 SNHLY, CDR2 FYNNEI. Between the trimmed V and J ends, which lost 3 bases and 10 bases, there was a span of 8 bases. The CDR3 covers 11 residues. The CDR3 sequence: CASSDSGAQYF. The DNA of the CDR3 is TGTGCCAGCAGTGATTCCGGCGCGCAGTATTTT.

CDR3 amino acids: CASSLEASYNEQFF. The CDR3 DNA reads TGCGCCAGCAGCTTGGAGGCGTCCTACAATGAGCAGTTCTTC. This chain uses TRBV5-1 with TRBJ2-1; D gene uncertain. CDR1 is SGHRS and CDR2 is YFSETQ in the germline V gene. V lost 0 bases, J lost 1 base, and 5 bases lay in between. The length of the CDR3 is 14 residues. The complete variable domain, with remaining parts taken from reference TRBV5-1 and TRBJ2-1, reads KAGVTQTPRYLIKTRGQQVTLSCSPISGHRSVSWYQQTPGQGLQFLFEYFSETQRNKGNFPGRFSGRQFSNSRSEMNVSTLELGDSALYLCASSLEASYNEQFFGPGTRLTVL.

V gene TRBV20-1 combines with J gene TRBJ2-1, with TRBD2 matching 8 bases. J gave up 0 bases and V 6 bases, and 13 bases lay outside the gene matches. Germline CDR1 reads DFQATT; CDR2 reads SNEGSKA (reference sequence). The length of the CDR3 is 17 residues. The CDR3 DNA follows: TGCAGTGCGGGGTCTTTCAGCGGGAGTTCCTCCTACAATGAGCAGTTCTTC. It translates to CSAGSFSGSSSYNEQFF.

A word on this clonotype: One end of the junction fails to match germline, which may point to a read error. The chain uses TRBV6-5 and TRBJ1-5; possible D gene TRBD1, 5 bases. CDR1 is MNHEY and CDR2 is SVGAGI in the germline V gene. The CDR3 runs to 17 residues. CDR3 sequence: CASSSHSGDSSNRPQHF. CDR3 coding DNA: TGTGCCAGCAGTTCCCACAGTGGAGACAGCTCGAATCGGCCCCAGCATTTT.

The chain employs TRBV30 and TRBJ2-5; D remains unclear. This CDR3 region has 13 residues. CDR1 and CDR2 from the germline V gene are GTSNPN and SVGIG (reference sequence). Trimming cost V 3 bases and J 1 base, with 9 bases left between them. The DNA of the CDR3 is TGTGCCTGGAGCTCTCAACCCCAAGAGACCCAGTACTTC. This codes for CAWSSQPQETQYF.

The chain recombines TRBV7-8 with TRBJ2-1; possible D gene TRBD2, 5 bases. The CDR3 contains 16 residues. CDR1 is SGHVS, CDR2 FQNEAQ, per germline. Trimming took 0 bases from V and 4 from J, leaving 13 bases between them. CDR3 coding DNA: TGTGCCAGCAGCTTAGCGCGGCTAGCTCTATACAATGAGCAGTTCTTC. Protein sequence: CASSLARLALYNEQFF.

This clonotype was found a few times. The chain uses TRBV5-1 and TRBJ2-1, with 7 bases matching TRBD2. The CDR3 covers 14 residues. Germline-derived CDR1 and CDR2 are SGHRS and YFSETQ. J lost 8 bases, V lost 1 base, and 6 bases had no gene match. The CDR3 DNA is TGCGCCAGCAGCTTGATTAGCGGGTGGGATGAGCAGTTCTTC. Translating gives CASSLISGWDEQFF.

This rearrangement joins TRBV24-1 to TRBJ2-7; 8 bases match TRBD1. Germline V gives CDR1 KGHDR, CDR2 SFDVKD. The CDR3 totals 17 residues. Trimming cost V 4 bases and J 2 bases; bases outside gene matches: 12. CDR3 region: CATSDPTTDREPYEQYF. The DNA of the CDR3 is TGTGCCACCAGTGACCCCACCACGGACAGGGAACCCTACGAGCAGTACTTC.

This clonotype was counted between two and nine times. This chain links TRBV20-1 with TRBJ2-7; D is unresolved. Trimming stripped 0 bases from V and 0 bases from J, with 9 bases between. This CDR3 is built from 14 residues. From germline, CDR1 is DFQATT and CDR2 SNEGSKA (reference sequence). The CDR3 bases are TGCAGTGCTAGAGACTCGGGCCTCTCCTACGAGCAGTACTTC. Residues: CSARDSGLSYEQYF.

This clonotype was observed a few times. The rearrangement links TRBV18 to TRBJ2-4, with TRBD2 as a possible D gene (5 bases). CDR1 and CDR2 from the germline V gene are KGHSH and LQKENI. The V gene lost 0 bases and the J gene lost 8 bases, with 5 bases spanning the gap. CDR3 length: 12 residues. The CDR3 DNA sequence: TGTGCCAGCTCACCACCGGGAGACATTCAGTACTTC. This translates into CASSPPGDIQYF.

The chain carries TRBV28 and TRBJ2-6; 7 bases agree with TRBD1. The CDR3 is 18 residues long. Per the germline V gene, CDR1 is MDHEN and CDR2 is SYDVKM. V dropped 5 bases and J dropped 0; count of bases not matched to a gene: 10. The CDR3 is CASSIPRDSDSGANVLTF. The CDR3 DNA reads as TGTGCCAGCAGTATACCCCGGGACAGCGACTCTGGGGCCAACGTCCTGACTTTC. The whole variable domain, filled in from reference TRBV28 and TRBJ2-6, reads DVKVTQSSRYLVKRTGEKVFLECVQDMDHENMFWYRQDPGLGLRLIYFSYDVKMKEKGDIPEGYSVSREKKERFSLILESASTNQTSMYLCASSIPRDSDSGANVLTFGAGSRLTVL.

A few counts support this clonotype. The rearrangement links TRBV4-2 to TRBJ2-1; D remains unclear. Trimming took off 0 bases at V and 10 bases at J, with 7 bases between the two ends. This CDR3 is built from 12 residues. Germline loops: CDR1 LGHNA, CDR2 YNFKEQ. CDR3 coding DNA: TGTGCCAGCAGCCAAGACGGTCGAGAGCAGTTCTTC. The encoded protein is CASSQDGREQFF.

The chain employs TRBV7-2 and TRBJ2-3; D unresolved. Per the germline V gene, CDR1 is SGHTA and CDR2 is FQGNSA. V was cut by 1 base and J by 5 bases, with 13 bases left in between. CDR3 length equals 15 residues. Here the CDR3 reads CASSLEGGSGDTQYF. DNA of the CDR3: TGTGCCAGCAGCTTAGAAGGCGGTTCGGGAGATACGCAGTATTTT.

This chain links TRBV11-2 with TRBJ2-1; the D gene is possibly TRBD2 (6 bases). Germline CDR1 is SGHAT and CDR2 is FQNNGV. Between the trimmed V and J ends, which lost 5 bases and 11 bases, there was a span of 16 bases. This CDR3 spans 13 amino acids. The CDR3 spells CASSKRLEGQQFF. The CDR3 nucleotides are TGTGCCAGCAGCAAAAGACTAGAGGGCCAGCAGTTCTTC.

V and J are TRBV10-2 and TRBJ2-3; 8 bases fit TRBD1. This CDR3 is 15 amino acids long. Germline V lookup: CDR1 WSHSY, CDR2 SAAADI. The V gene end was trimmed by 5 bases and the J gene end by 6 bases; junction bases not matched to a gene: 10. The CDR3 DNA reads as TGCGCCAGCAGTCGAGGACAGGGCTCGTCCGATACGCAGTATTTT. Residues: CASSRGQGSSDTQYF.

This clonotype was seen only a few times. This chain uses TRBV6-5 with TRBJ2-1; weak D call: TRBD2 (6 bases). Germline lookup yields CDR1 MNHEY and CDR2 SVGAGI. CDR3 size: 15 residues. Trimming stripped 4 bases from V and 4 bases from J, with 14 bases between. CDR3 residues: CASSSSGALYNEQFF. The CDR3 nucleotides read TGTGCCAGCAGTTCCTCGGGAGCCCTATACAATGAGCAGTTCTTC.

The chain employs TRBV7-3 and TRBJ2-1; unclear D gene. CDR1 is SGHTA and CDR2 is FQGTGA in the germline V gene. V was cut by 4 bases and J by 0 bases, with 13 bases left in between. The CDR3 has 16 residues. The CDR3 DNA follows: TGTGCCAGCAGCTCGGTTGGCGGACGCTCCTACAATGAGCAGTTCTTC. It codes for CASSSVGGRSYNEQFF.

This sequence joins TRBV7-2 and TRBJ2-3; D remains unclear. The CDR3 is 13 residues long. Trimming cost V 3 bases and J 6 bases, with 10 bases left between them. CDR1 and CDR2 from the germline V gene are SGHTA and FQGNSA. Here the CDR3 reads CASSFSQSDTQYF. CDR3 nucleotides: TGTGCCAGCAGCTTTTCTCAGTCGGATACGCAGTATTTT.

This chain links TRBV5-1 with TRBJ1-5; TRBD1 might be the D (5 bases). Trimming stripped 0 bases from V and 7 bases from J, with 14 bases between. CDR1 is SGHRS and CDR2 is YFSETQ in the germline V gene. There are 15 residues in the CDR3. CDR3 amino acids: CASSLDKGLDQPQHF. Here the CDR3 DNA reads TGCGCCAGCAGCTTGGACAAGGGGCTGGACCAGCCCCAGCATTTT.

This chain links TRBV10-3 with TRBJ1-5, with D possibly TRBD1 on 5 matching bases. Germline V lookup: CDR1 ENHRY, CDR2 SYGVKD. The CDR3 runs to 15 residues. V shed 2 bases and J shed 4 bases, with 12 bases lying between them. CDR3 sequence reads: CAISEVHGGNQPQHF. The CDR3 DNA follows: TGTGCCATCAGTGAGGTGCATGGGGGAAATCAGCCCCAGCATTTT.

The chain has TRBV9 and TRBJ2-7; TRBD1 aligns across 9 bases. CDR1 and CDR2 from the germline V gene are SGDLS and YYNGEE. V lost 3 bases and J lost 3; bases outside the gene matches: 7. There are 15 residues in the CDR3. CDR3 amino acids: CASSDRQGGNYEQYF. The CDR3 nucleotides are TGTGCCAGCAGCGACCGACAGGGGGGAAACTACGAGCAGTACTTC.

The chain recombines TRBV10-3 with TRBJ2-5; tentatively, D is TRBD1 (6 bases). This CDR3 contains 13 residues. The germline CDR1 and CDR2 sequences are ENHRY and SYGVKD. V was cut by 8 bases and J by 0 bases, with 10 bases left in between. Written as DNA, the CDR3 is TGTGCCATCGGCCGGGACAACCAAGAGACCCAGTACTTC. Protein: CAIGRDNQETQYF.

In nucleotides, the CDR3 is TGCAGTGCTAGAGATTCGCTAGCGGAGACCCAGTACTTC. It codes for CSARDSLAETQYF. V usage is TRBV20-1 and J usage is TRBJ2-5; tentative D call: TRBD2 (6 bases). Looked up from germline, CDR1 is DFQATT and CDR2 is SNEGSKA (reference sequence). CDR3 size: 13 residues. Trimming shortened V by 0 bases and J by 5 bases, and 10 bases separated the two germline ends.

J is TRBJ2-7 and V is TRBV20-1; either TRBD1 or TRBD2 may supply D (5 bases each). In germline, CDR1 is DFQATT, CDR2 SNEGSKA (reference sequence). V lost 0 bases to trimming and J lost 3 bases, with 15 bases between them. The CDR3 totals 15 residues. CDR3 in amino acids: CSARDLGDQFYEQYF. In nucleotides, the CDR3 is TGCAGTGCTAGAGATTTGGGGGACCAATTCTACGAGCAGTACTTC.

This clonotype turned up a few times. The J gene is TRBJ2-7, the V gene TRBV6-1, with 9 nucleotides matching TRBD2. The CDR3 is made up of 14 amino acids. V was clipped by 7 bases and J by 2 bases; unmatched bases: 6. Looked up from germline, CDR1 is MNHNS and CDR2 is SASEGT. As DNA, the CDR3 is TGTGCCAGCATCAACATAGCGGGAGCCTACGAGCAGTACTTC. This translates into CASINIAGAYEQYF.

This clonotype was picked up a small number of times. The V gene is TRBV10-2, the J gene TRBJ2-7, with 8 bases matching TRBD2. Per the germline V gene, CDR1 is WSHSY and CDR2 is SAAADI. This CDR3 has 13 residues. The CDR3 DNA is TGCGCTACTCAAGCGGGAGTACGCTACGAGCAGTACTTC. Translated, it gives CATQAGVRYEQYF.

This clonotype was seen many times. This sequence joins TRBV5-1 and TRBJ2-5; 11 bases match TRBD2. V lost 5 bases and J lost 2; bases outside the gene matches: 5. The germline CDR1 and CDR2 sequences are SGHRS and YFSETQ. This CDR3 contains 15 residues. The CDR3, as DNA: TGCGCCAGCAGACAGGGGACTAGCGGACAAGAGACCCAGTACTTC. Its translation: CASRQGTSGQETQYF.